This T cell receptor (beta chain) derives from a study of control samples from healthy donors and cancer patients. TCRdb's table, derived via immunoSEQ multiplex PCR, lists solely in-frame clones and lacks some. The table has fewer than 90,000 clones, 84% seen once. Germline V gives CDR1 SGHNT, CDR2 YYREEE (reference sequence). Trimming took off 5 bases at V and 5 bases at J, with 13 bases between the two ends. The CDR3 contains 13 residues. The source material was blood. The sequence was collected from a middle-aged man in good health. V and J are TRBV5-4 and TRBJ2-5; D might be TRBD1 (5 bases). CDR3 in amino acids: CASSDRLGETQYF. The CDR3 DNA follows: TGTGCCAGCAGTGACAGACTGGGGGAGACCCAGTACTTC.